Described below is a single T cell receptor (beta chain) sequence and its context. Regarding treatment: randomized to nivolumab then ipilimumab (arm A) or the reverse (arm B). The germline V gene encodes CDR1 SGHRS and CDR2 YFSETQ. This CDR3 spans 15 amino acids. Germline trimming cut 1 base from V and 3 bases from J; bases unmatched to any gene: 2. Sequencing used immunoSEQ multiplex PCR; TCRdb keeps in-frame clones, though not all of them. The repertoire holds thousands of clones, with roughly 24% as singletons. This record comes from a study of sequential checkpoint blockade in melanoma. The source was tumor tissue (inferred from file names), collected from a patient given nivolumab and ipilimumab in sequence. The clonotype was recovered from a human donor with melanoma. The chain links TRBV5-1 to TRBJ2-1; 9 nucleotides match TRBD2. CDR3 sequence (DNA): TGCGCCAGCAGCTTGATAGCGGGAGACTACAATGAGCAGTTCTTC. Protein product: CASSLIAGDYNEQFF.